A single sample gave rise to the 27 T cell receptor beta chains below, sequenced in a study of blood T cell repertoires in COVID-19 (TCRdb year 2020). Libraries were constructed by the immunoSEQ multiplex PCR assay. TCRdb re-hosts the immuneACCESS table, in-frame sequences only. Its copies lack some clones; in the studies checked, an unresolved V gene accounts for under half of them, and the cause for the rest is not known. This sample comprises fewer than 95,000 clones, 80% to 90% of them detected only once. The ten largest clones take up under 10% of the sample. What was sequenced was peripheral blood. The receptors stem from a man in his forties or fifties with acute or convalescent COVID-19.

The J gene is TRBJ1-3, the V gene TRBV7-9; 12 nucleotides line up with TRBD1. CDR1 is SEHNR, CDR2 FQNEAQ, per germline (reference sequence). The V gene end was trimmed by 3 bases and the J gene end by 8 bases; junction bases not matched to a gene: 5. This CDR3 has 15 residues. The DNA of the CDR3 is TGTGCCAGCAGCTTCGGGACAGGGGGCGAGTACACCATATATTTT. This codes for CASSFGTGGEYTIYF.

The chain is built from TRBV28 and TRBJ1-2, with a weak D call TRBD1 (5 bases). The germline V and J ends were trimmed by 7 bases and 3 bases, with 21 bases remaining between them. The CDR3 spans 16 residues. Germline V gives CDR1 MDHEN, CDR2 SYDVKM. The CDR3 nucleotides are TGTGCCAGCACCGTGGGGGGAACCCAAGGGGACTATGGCTACACCTTC. It yields the protein CASTVGGTQGDYGYTF.

V and J are TRBV28 and TRBJ2-3, with 15 bases identical to TRBD2. The length of the CDR3 is 21 residues. The J segment lost 2 bases and the V segment lost 5 bases, leaving 17 bases of the junction unmatched. Looked up from germline, CDR1 is MDHEN and CDR2 is SYDVKM. This chain's CDR3 is CASSPPWTSGGARAVTDTQYF. In DNA form, the CDR3 reads TGTGCCAGCAGTCCCCCTTGGACTAGCGGGGGGGCCAGGGCAGTCACAGATACGCAGTATTTT.

In its sample, this clone was seen a few times. V gene TRBV4-1 combines with J gene TRBJ1-5, with D perhaps matching TRBD1 (5 bases). The V gene lost 0 bases and the J gene lost 6 bases, with 15 bases spanning the gap. Germline V gives CDR1 MGHRA, CDR2 YSYEKL. The CDR3 has 16 amino acids. CDR3 sequence (DNA): TGCGCCAGCAGCCAAGAGTCCACGCCCCAGGGTCAGCCCCAGCATTTT. The encoded protein is CASSQESTPQGQPQHF.

The V gene is TRBV7-9, the J gene TRBJ2-3, with D unclear. The CDR3 has 14 residues. Per the germline V gene, CDR1 is SEHNR and CDR2 is FQNEAQ (reference sequence). Deletions cut 2 bases from V and 5 bases from J, with 11 bases between. CDR3 protein: CASSLRPPGDTQYF. CDR3 DNA: TGTGCCAGCAGCTTAAGGCCCCCGGGAGATACGCAGTATTTT.

The chain joins TRBV11-2 to TRBJ1-2, with unresolved D. Between the trimmed V and J ends, which lost 3 bases and 14 bases, there was a span of 13 bases. Germline V gene sequence: CDR1 SGHAT, CDR2 FQNNGV. There are 11 residues in the CDR3. CDR3 coding DNA: TGTGCCAGCAGCTTGGGCCTACAAGGTACCTTC. As protein: CASSLGLQGTF.

The V call is TRBV3-1 (or the pseudogene TRBV3-2), the J call TRBJ2-2; D unclear. V dropped 0 bases and J dropped 4 bases, with 12 bases sitting between them. Germline CDR1 is LGHDT and CDR2 is YNNKEL (reference sequence). This CDR3 region has 16 residues. CDR3 coding DNA: TGTGCCAGCAGCCAAGATCATCCGGGTAGCACCGGGGAGCTGTTTTTT. Translating it yields CASSQDHPGSTGELFF.

This chain's CDR3 is CASRSGTGNSGELFF. The CDR3 DNA is TGTGCCAGCAGGTCCGGGACAGGGAATTCAGGGGAGCTGTTTTTT. The chain carries TRBV6-5 and TRBJ2-2; TRBD1 matches at 9 bases. CDR3 length: 15 residues. V shed 6 bases, J shed 8 bases, and the junction held 10 bases outside the gene matches. Germline V gene lookup returns CDR1 MNHEY and CDR2 SVGAGI.

The chain links TRBV2 to TRBJ1-4; D is unclear. The V end was cut by 5 bases, the J end by 8 bases, with 15 bases between. The V gene's germline CDR1 is SNHLY and CDR2 FYNNEI. The CDR3 runs to 14 residues. The CDR3 coding sequence is TGTGCCAGCAGTAGAGGTCGCTTGGAGGAAAAACTGTTTTTT. Translating gives CASSRGRLEEKLFF. Filled out from reference TRBV2 and TRBJ1-4, the complete variable domain reads EPEVTQTPSHQVTQMGQEVILRCVPISNHLYFYWYRQILGQKVEFLVSFYNNEISEKSEIFDDQFSVERPDGSNFTLKIRSTKLEDSAMYFCASSRGRLEEKLFFGSGTQLSVL.

The rearrangement joins TRBV6-1 to TRBJ1-6; D may be TRBD1 (5 bases). This CDR3 is built from 17 residues. The germline V and J ends were trimmed by 3 bases and 7 bases, with 19 bases remaining between them. Germline-derived CDR1 and CDR2 are MNHNS and SASEGT. The CDR3 nucleotides are TGTGCCAGCAGTGATCAGCCAGGGTTCTCCAACAATTCACCCCTCCACTTT. This encodes CASSDQPGFSNNSPLHF.

The table lists this clone with a count of one. The V call is TRBV6-6, the J call TRBJ1-1, with D possibly TRBD1 on 6 matching bases. The germline gives CDR1 MNHNY, CDR2 SVGAGI (reference sequence). The CDR3 length is 14 residues. V dropped 8 bases and J dropped 10 bases, with 23 bases sitting between them. The CDR3 sequence: CASLRDTTSRGAFF. The DNA of the CDR3 is TGTGCCAGCCTCCGGGACACTACCTCAAGGGGAGCTTTCTTT.

The chain couples TRBV29-1 to TRBJ1-5, with 10 bases that match TRBD1. V trimming: 4 bases; J trimming: 6 bases; junction bases outside the gene matches: 3. Germline CDR1 and CDR2: SQVTM and ANQGSEA. The CDR3 is 13 amino acids. The CDR3 region has the DNA TGCAGCGTTGCGACAGGGGGCATTCAGCCCCAGCATTTT. Translating gives CSVATGGIQPQHF.

The chain couples TRBV30 to TRBJ2-5; tentatively, D is TRBD2 (7 bases). Trimming pared 1 base from V and 3 bases from J, leaving 15 bases between. Germline V gives CDR1 GTSNPN, CDR2 SVGIG (reference sequence). This CDR3 has 15 residues. The CDR3: CAWSEGGPKEETQYF. CDR3 DNA: TGTGCCTGGAGTGAGGGGGGGCCTAAGGAAGAGACCCAGTACTTC.

V usage is TRBV6-1 and J usage is TRBJ1-5; D gene ambiguous. Per germline, CDR1 MNHNS and CDR2 SASEGT. The CDR3 totals 11 residues. The V and J ends lost 2 bases and 6 bases respectively, with 2 bases between them. The CDR3 loop is CASSERQPQHF. In DNA form, the CDR3 reads TGTGCCAGCAGTGAACGTCAGCCCCAGCATTTT.

The V and J genes are TRBV9 and TRBJ1-3, with D possibly TRBD1 on 6 matching bases. This CDR3 spans 14 amino acids. CDR1 is SGDLS, CDR2 YYNGEE, per germline. V was trimmed by 7 bases and J by 2 bases, leaving 13 bases between them. The DNA of the CDR3 is TGTGCCAGCGGTGAACAGGGTCCTGGAAACACCATATATTTT. Amino acids: CASGEQGPGNTIYF.

The chain links TRBV19 to TRBJ2-7; 8 bases match TRBD2. The CDR3 sequence is 15 residues long. V dropped 4 bases and J dropped 2; count of bases not matched to a gene: 7. Per germline, CDR1 LNHDA and CDR2 SQIVND (reference sequence). The CDR3 spells CASSTPSGRPYEQYF. For the CDR3, the DNA is TGTGCCAGTAGTACTCCGAGCGGGAGACCCTACGAGCAGTACTTC. The full variable domain, with the rest looked up from reference TRBV19 and TRBJ2-7, is DGGITQSPKYLFRKEGQNVTLSCEQNLNHDAMYWYRQDPGQGLRLIYYSQIVNDFQKGDIAEGYSVSREKKESFPLTVTSAQKNPTAFYLCASSTPSGRPYEQYFGPGTRLTVT.

V gene TRBV9 combines with J gene TRBJ1-1; 10 bases are a match to TRBD1. CDR3 length: 14 residues. V trimming: 3 bases; J trimming: 3 bases; junction bases outside the gene matches: 2. Germline CDR1 SGDLS, CDR2 YYNGEE. The chain's CDR3 is CASSGGTGDTEAFF. The CDR3 DNA reads TGTGCCAGCAGCGGGGGGACAGGGGACACTGAAGCTTTCTTT.

J is TRBJ1-6 and V is TRBV25-1; TRBD1 matches 7 bases. J was trimmed by 3 bases and V by 4 bases; bases with no gene match: 3. In germline, CDR1 is MGHDK, CDR2 SYGVNS. The CDR3 loop spans 15 amino acids. CDR3 nucleotide sequence: TGTGCCAGCAGTGGGGGACAGTTCTATAATTCACCCCTCCACTTT. Amino acids: CASSGGQFYNSPLHF.

The rearrangement uses TRBV2 and TRBJ1-6, with D perhaps TRBD1 (5 bases). The CDR3 totals 15 residues. The germline gives CDR1 SNHLY, CDR2 FYNNEI. The germline V and J ends were trimmed by 7 bases and 10 bases, with 20 bases remaining between them. CDR3 DNA: TGTGCCAGCAACCTCCGGGGGAGGGCAGGGTCACCCCTCCACTTT. It translates to CASNLRGRAGSPLHF.

This clone occurred once. The gene calls are TRBV7-2 and TRBJ2-2; tentative D call: TRBD2 (5 bases). With 0 bases removed from V and 6 bases from J, the gap between germline ends came to 17 bases. Germline V CDR1 and CDR2: SGHTA, FQGNSA. This CDR3 comprises 17 residues. The CDR3 sequence: CASSLAHGGGRPGELFF. CDR3 in DNA: TGTGCCAGCAGCTTAGCGCATGGTGGAGGACGCCCCGGGGAGCTGTTTTTT.

The rearrangement joins TRBV6-5 to TRBJ2-7; the match to TRBD2 covers 10 bases. The J segment lost 0 bases and the V segment lost 4 bases, leaving 6 bases of the junction unmatched. The CDR3 runs 16 residues. Germline CDR1 and CDR2: MNHEY and SVGAGI. The CDR3 loop is CASSSRGLAVSYEQYF. In DNA, the CDR3 is TGTGCCAGCAGTTCCAGAGGACTAGCGGTCTCCTACGAGCAGTACTTC.

Remarks on this clone: Sequence at one end of the junction differs from germline and may be a read error. The chain is built from TRBV12-3 or TRBV12-4 and TRBJ2-7; TRBD2 is a possible D gene (7 bases). The CDR3 covers 12 residues. Here the CDR3 reads CASSFSGRGAVF. CDR3 nucleotide sequence: TGTGCCAGCAGTTTCTCGGGGAGGGGGGCGGTGTTT.

The chain has TRBV3-1 (or the pseudogene TRBV3-2) and TRBJ1-6; a possible D gene is TRBD1 (5 bases). This CDR3 region has 17 residues. V was cut by 2 bases and J by 2 bases, with 13 bases left in between. Germline loops: CDR1 LGHDT, CDR2 YNNKEL (reference sequence). CDR3 loop: CASSQLAGVAYNSPLHF. CDR3 DNA sequence: TGTGCCAGCAGCCAACTTGCGGGGGTAGCCTATAATTCACCCCTCCACTTT.

This sequence joins TRBV5-1 and TRBJ2-3, with 8 bases aligning to TRBD2. The CDR3 covers 14 residues. CDR1 is SGHRS, CDR2 YFSETQ, per germline. V gave up 2 bases and J gave up 5 bases; unmatched junction bases: 4. The CDR3 sequence: CASSFSGGKDTQYF. The CDR3 region has the DNA TGCGCCAGCAGCTTTTCGGGGGGGAAAGATACGCAGTATTTT.

This chain links TRBV10-3 with TRBJ2-1, with 8 bases fitting TRBD2. V shed 7 bases, J shed 9 bases, and the junction held 5 bases outside the gene matches. The CDR3 consists of 12 residues. CDR1 is ENHRY and CDR2 is SYGVKD in the germline V gene. The chain's CDR3 is CAITNSGVEQFF. The CDR3 region has the DNA TGTGCCATCACCAATAGCGGGGTTGAGCAGTTCTTC.

V is TRBV7-7 and J is TRBJ2-5; TRBD1 matches 8 bases. The germline V gene encodes CDR1 SSHAT and CDR2 FNYEAQ (reference sequence). This CDR3 has 15 amino acids. The trim removed 4 bases at V and 2 bases at J, leaving 6 bases unmatched. The CDR3 loop is CASSYQTGVQETQYF. In DNA form, the CDR3 reads TGTGCCAGCAGCTACCAGACAGGGGTACAAGAGACCCAGTACTTC.

The rearrangement uses TRBV6-5 and TRBJ2-1; a possible D gene is TRBD2 (5 bases). Trimming stripped 7 bases from V and 0 bases from J, with 13 bases between. This CDR3 comprises 15 residues. Germline V gives CDR1 MNHEY, CDR2 SVGAGI. CDR3 sequence reads: CASKRERSSYNEQFF. In DNA, the CDR3 is TGTGCCAGCAAGAGGGAGCGAAGCTCCTACAATGAGCAGTTCTTC.